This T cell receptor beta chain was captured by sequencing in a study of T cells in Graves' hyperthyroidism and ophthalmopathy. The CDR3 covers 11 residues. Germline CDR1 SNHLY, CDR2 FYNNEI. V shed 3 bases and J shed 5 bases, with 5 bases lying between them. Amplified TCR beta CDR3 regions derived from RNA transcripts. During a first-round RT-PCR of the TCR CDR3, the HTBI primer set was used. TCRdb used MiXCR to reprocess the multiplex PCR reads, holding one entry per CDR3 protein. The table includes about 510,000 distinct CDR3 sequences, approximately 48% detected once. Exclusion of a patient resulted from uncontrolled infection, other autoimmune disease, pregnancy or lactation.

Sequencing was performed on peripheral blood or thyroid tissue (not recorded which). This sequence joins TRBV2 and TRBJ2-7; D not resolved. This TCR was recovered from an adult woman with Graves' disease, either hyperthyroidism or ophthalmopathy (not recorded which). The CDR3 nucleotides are TGTGCCAGCAGTGAGACCAACGAGCAGTACTTC. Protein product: CASSETNEQYF.